Described below is a single T cell receptor beta chain sequence and its context. Antigen unknown. Repertoires were generated with immunoSEQ multiplex PCR, while TCRdb's copy carries only in-frame clones and drops some. The table records about 81,000 clones, roughly 91% of them present only once. Germline CDR1 reads SGHDT; CDR2 reads YYEEEE. V dropped 0 bases and J dropped 0 bases, with 7 bases sitting between them. CDR3 size: 15 residues. These data are taken from a study of OX40 agonist ivuxolimab in advanced cancers. Overall study findings and caveats: Compared with CD4+, CD8+ T cells on average had more expanded clones. The work left the antigen specificity of expanded peripheral T cells undetermined.

The TCR was taken from an adult with an advanced solid tumor such as melanoma, head and neck, liver or kidney cancer. The V gene is TRBV5-6, the J gene TRBJ1-5; D call uncertain. The material was CD4+ or CD8+ T cells sorted from blood, obtained in a trial of the OX40 agonist ivuxolimab. The DNA of the CDR3 is TGTGCCAGCAGCTTGGCGGGCAGTAGCAATCAGCCCCAGCATTTT. Translated: CASSLAGSSNQPQHF.